These 6 T cell receptor beta chains were all obtained from the same sample, sequenced in a study of shared clonotypes between healthy human individuals. The method was immunoSEQ multiplex PCR; TCRdb's version includes in-frame clones alone and lacks a portion of them. The sample includes roughly 2.6 million clones, roughly nine tenths of them seen just once. The sequencing sample was made of naive CD4+ T cells sorted from blood. The subset denotes: CD45RA+ positively selected. The origin of the receptors is a man between 18 and 35 years old in good health.

The chain employs TRBV7-9 and TRBJ2-3, with TRBD1 matching 9 bases. The germline CDR1 and CDR2 sequences are SEHNR and FQNEAQ (reference sequence). Trimming at V came to 4 bases and at J to 2 bases, leaving 7 bases not matched to a gene. The CDR3 has 16 residues. The CDR3 loop is CASSSTGTGSTDTQYF. For the CDR3, the DNA is TGTGCCAGCAGCTCTACCGGGACAGGGTCCACAGATACGCAGTATTTT.

The chain joins TRBV5-1 to TRBJ1-2; maybe TRBD1 (5 bases). Looked up from germline, CDR1 is SGHRS and CDR2 is YFSETQ. CDR3 length: 12 residues. The V and J ends lost 4 bases and 4 bases respectively, with 8 bases between them. The CDR3 loop is CASSPTGYGYTF. Written as DNA, the CDR3 is TGCGCCAGCAGCCCTACAGGCTATGGCTACACCTTC.

This clone has only one observation. The gene calls are TRBV29-1 and TRBJ2-7; the D is unclear. V was cut by 2 bases and J by 3 bases, with 8 bases left in between. From germline, CDR1 is SQVTM and CDR2 ANQGSEA. This CDR3 has 12 residues. Here the CDR3 DNA reads TGCAGCGTTGAATCGCTCGGCTACGAGCAGTACTTC. Translating it yields CSVESLGYEQYF.

This chain joins TRBV6-5 and TRBJ1-2; D unclear. CDR3 length equals 13 residues. CDR1 and CDR2 from the germline V gene are MNHEY and SVGAGI. V shed 4 bases and J shed 1 base, with 7 bases lying between them. In DNA form, the CDR3 reads TGTGCCAGCAGTTTGGACGTTAACTATGGCTACACCTTC. Amino acid sequence: CASSLDVNYGYTF.

The J gene is TRBJ1-4, the V gene TRBV7-9, with D uncertain. The CDR3 runs 13 residues. V was clipped by 5 bases and J by 5 bases, with 9 bases between them. Germline V gene data show CDR1 as SEHNR and CDR2 as FQNEAQ (reference sequence). The CDR3 spells CASSPSPNEKLFF. The CDR3 region has the DNA TGTGCCAGCAGCCCAAGCCCCAATGAAAAACTGTTTTTT.

The V and J genes are TRBV5-4 and TRBJ1-6, with TRBD1 identical over 7 bases. With V trimmed by 3 bases and J by 5 bases, 2 bases remained unmatched. The length of the CDR3 is 14 residues. Germline V gene lookup returns CDR1 SGHNT and CDR2 YYREEE (reference sequence). The CDR3: CASSYGQDNSPLHF. CDR3 bases: TGTGCCAGCAGCTACGGACAGGATAATTCACCCCTCCACTTT.